Shown below are 14 T cell receptor beta chains from a single sample sequenced in a study of blood T cell repertoires in COVID-19 (dated by TCRdb to between 2020 and 2021). Library creation used the immunoSEQ multiplex PCR assay. This immuneACCESS table, as held by TCRdb, lists in-frame sequences with V and J called but not all clones. Of the missing ones, under half trace to an unresolved V gene in checked studies; the others have no known cause. The sample data list 90,000 to 120,000 clones, and roughly nine tenths of these were observed just once. About 6.3% of the sample goes to the ten largest clones. The sequencing input was peripheral blood. The receptors here all came from a human donor in a cohort sampled during active COVID-19.

The chain is built from TRBV5-5 and TRBJ2-2; D is undetermined. V lost 0 bases, J lost 9 bases, and 6 bases lay in between. Per germline, CDR1 SGHKS and CDR2 YYEKEE (reference sequence). This CDR3 comprises 12 residues. CDR3 in amino acids: CASSLGIRELFF. As DNA, the CDR3 is TGTGCCAGCAGCTTGGGTATAAGGGAGCTGTTTTTT.

The chain couples TRBV28 to TRBJ1-2, with TRBD1 identical over 7 bases. V was pared by 6 bases and J by 4 bases, with 5 bases of the junction left unmatched. The CDR3 extends over 13 amino acids. CDR1 and CDR2 (germline): MDHEN, SYDVKM. This CDR3 is CASRIGGSYGYTF. The DNA for the CDR3 is TGTGCCAGCAGGATAGGGGGCAGCTATGGCTACACCTTC.

In this sample, this clone turned up once. This chain links TRBV19 with TRBJ2-1; 11 bases line up with TRBD2. Per germline, CDR1 LNHDA and CDR2 SQIVND (reference sequence). J gave up 6 bases and V 3 bases, and 1 base lay outside the gene matches. The CDR3 has 14 residues. CDR3 amino acids: CASSITSGGNEQFF. The DNA for the CDR3 is TGTGCCAGTAGTATTACTAGCGGGGGCAATGAGCAGTTCTTC.

This CDR3 is CSARGLYGYTF. The CDR3 bases are TGCAGTGCTAGAGGGCTCTATGGCTACACCTTC. This chain joins TRBV20-1 and TRBJ1-2; D is ambiguous. This CDR3 contains 11 residues. Trimming took 1 base from V and 4 from J, leaving 4 bases between them. Germline CDR1 DFQATT, CDR2 SNEGSKA (reference sequence).

This clone was seen just once. The chain carries TRBV5-5 and TRBJ2-3; TRBD2 matches 7 bases. The V gene end was trimmed by 3 bases and the J gene end by 0 bases; junction bases not matched to a gene: 13. Germline CDR1 reads SGHKS; CDR2 reads YYEKEE (reference sequence). The CDR3 has 18 amino acids. The CDR3 region has the DNA TGTGCCAGCAGCTGGACTGTCTTCTGGCGGGGGAGCACAGATACGCAGTATTTT. This sequence encodes CASSWTVFWRGSTDTQYF.

The CDR3 sequence: CASSPGGHSSYNSPLHF. The CDR3 DNA sequence: TGTGCCAGCAGCCCGGGGGGGCACTCCTCCTATAATTCACCCCTCCACTTT. This chain links TRBV9 with TRBJ1-6; TRBD1 might be the D (6 bases). The germline V gene encodes CDR1 SGDLS and CDR2 YYNGEE. The CDR3 runs 17 residues. The V gene lost 4 bases and the J gene lost 0 bases, with 14 bases spanning the gap.

This clone was counted once. This rearrangement joins TRBV7-9 to TRBJ2-2, with D uncertain. The V end was cut by 1 base, the J end by 4 bases, with 19 bases between. The CDR3 consists of 18 residues. Germline CDR1 and CDR2: SEHNR and FQNEAQ (reference sequence). CDR3 region: CASSLEVRRVLLTGELFF. For the CDR3, the DNA is TGTGCCAGCAGCTTAGAAGTTCGGAGAGTTCTGCTCACCGGGGAGCTGTTTTTT. Combining the CDR3 with reference TRBV7-9 and TRBJ2-2 gives the whole variable domain DTGVSQNPRHKITKRGQNVTFRCDPISEHNRLYWYRQTLGQGPEFLTYFQNEAQLEKSRLLSDRFSAERPKGSFSTLEIQRTEQGDSAMYLCASSLEVRRVLLTGELFFGEGSRLTVL.

This rearrangement joins TRBV9 to TRBJ2-3, with D hard to call. V was trimmed by 3 bases and J by 3 bases, leaving 11 bases between them. The germline V gene encodes CDR1 SGDLS and CDR2 YYNGEE. This CDR3 region has 14 residues. CDR3 residues: CASSGTIRTDTQYF. CDR3 in DNA: TGTGCCAGCAGCGGCACGATCAGGACAGATACGCAGTATTTT.

As regards this clone: A junction boundary mismatches the germline segment, possibly from a read error. CDR3 DNA sequence: TGTGCCAGCAAACCTAGCGGATATAACCAGGAGACCCAGTACTTC. Residues: CASKPSGYNQETQYF. This chain links TRBV6-5 with TRBJ2-5, with 7 bases lining up with TRBD2. Germline V gives CDR1 MNHEY, CDR2 SVGAGI. The CDR3 extends over 15 amino acids.

The chain links TRBV6-2 or TRBV6-3 to TRBJ1-2, with D perhaps matching TRBD1 (6 bases). Per germline, CDR1 MNHEY and CDR2 SVGEGT. The CDR3 consists of 15 residues. Trimming removed 2 bases at V and 3 bases at J, with 13 bases between. CDR3 protein: CASSYDGRQDYGYTF. CDR3 sequence (DNA): TGTGCCAGCAGTTACGATGGGAGACAGGACTATGGCTACACCTTC.

This clone came up once. The chain carries TRBV27 and TRBJ2-7, with TRBD2 matching 7 bases. This CDR3 comprises 13 residues. The trim removed 5 bases at V and 3 bases at J, leaving 4 bases unmatched. Germline CDR1 and CDR2: MNHEY and SMNVEV (reference sequence). CDR3 residues: CASSPGLGYEQYF. CDR3 sequence (DNA): TGTGCCAGCAGTCCTGGACTAGGCTACGAGCAGTACTTC.

This chain connects TRBV6-6 to TRBJ2-7; 9 nucleotides align to TRBD1. The length of the CDR3 is 15 residues. V lost 2 bases, J lost 0 bases, and 2 bases stayed unmatched. CDR1 and CDR2 (germline): MNHNY, SVGAGI (reference sequence). Here the CDR3 reads CASSYPDRGSYEQYF. The DNA for the CDR3 is TGTGCCAGCAGTTACCCGGACAGGGGCTCCTACGAGCAGTACTTC.

This chain joins TRBV30 and TRBJ1-1, with D uncertain. Germline loops: CDR1 GTSNPN, CDR2 SVGIG (reference sequence). This CDR3 comprises 12 residues. The V end lost 7 bases, the J end lost 1 base, and 10 bases lay between the germline ends. CDR3 residues: CASSLQNTEAFF. The CDR3 DNA reads TGTGCCTCCTCACTCCAGAACACTGAAGCTTTCTTT.

V is TRBV6-5 and J is TRBJ1-2; 7 nucleotides agree with TRBD1. The trim removed 6 bases at V and 8 bases at J, leaving 12 bases unmatched. This CDR3 region has 14 residues. CDR1 MNHEY and CDR2 SVGAGI come from the germline V gene. For the CDR3, the DNA is TGTGCCAGCAGCCGACAGGGCTTTTTCGGCGGCTACACCTTC. This codes for CASSRQGFFGGYTF.